This entry lists 14 T cell receptor beta chains sequenced from one sample in a study of cytomegalovirus exposure and HLA in healthy donors. PCR involved 60 Vbeta and 13 Jbeta primers. Sequenced by immunoSEQ multiplex PCR; TCRdb stores in-frame clones only, minus some. The sample shows 55,000 or so clones, around 82% of them seen only once. Sequencing input: PBMCs. All receptors derive from a female donor in good health and CMV-seronegative.

The V call is TRBV6-5, the J call TRBJ2-1; D is unclear. The CDR3 contains 13 residues. Germline V gene data show CDR1 as MNHEY and CDR2 as SVGAGI. V gave up 7 bases and J gave up 6 bases, with 13 bases separating them. The CDR3 protein is CASTLDRSNEQFF. The CDR3 DNA reads as TGTGCCAGCACCTTAGACCGGAGCAATGAGCAGTTCTTC.

The J gene is TRBJ2-5, the V gene TRBV27; D is perhaps TRBD2 (6 bases). This CDR3 comprises 13 residues. V lost 7 bases, J lost 4 bases, and 13 bases lay in between. CDR1 MNHEY and CDR2 SMNVEV come from the germline V gene (reference sequence). The CDR3 nucleotides read TGTGCCAGCACCCTTAGGCGGGGAGAGACCCAGTACTTC. It codes for CASTLRRGETQYF.

This clone was picked up a small number of times. V gene TRBV5-3 combines with J gene TRBJ1-3; TRBD1 agrees at 9 bases. TRBV5-3 is an ORF, and what it does is uncertain. The junction had 19 bases not matched to a gene; V was cut back by 2 bases and J by 4 bases. The CDR3 covers 20 residues. The chain's CDR3 is CARSFCKPRDRALGGNTIYF. In nucleotides, the CDR3 is TGTGCCAGAAGCTTTTGCAAACCCCGGGACAGGGCGCTTGGAGGAAACACCATATATTTT.

The chain employs TRBV4-1 and TRBJ2-2; 12 bases fit TRBD1. The CDR3 extends over 15 amino acids. V gave up 6 bases and J gave up 4 bases; unmatched junction bases: 3. Germline V gives CDR1 MGHRA, CDR2 YSYEKL. Here the CDR3 DNA reads TGCGCCAGCAGGGGACAGGGGGCGGGCACCGGGGAGCTGTTTTTT. This gives the protein CASRGQGAGTGELFF.

The V gene is TRBV5-1, the J gene TRBJ1-4; D is undetermined. Germline CDR1 reads SGHRS; CDR2 reads YFSETQ. The CDR3 loop spans 16 amino acids. V was pared by 3 bases and J by 4 bases, with 16 bases between. DNA of the CDR3: TGCGCCAGCAGCTCCGGGATCTCCGGCGGTAATGAAAAACTGTTTTTT. Its translation is CASSSGISGGNEKLFF.

J is TRBJ2-1 and V is TRBV25-1; TRBD1 matches 11 bases. Trimming at V came to 4 bases and at J to 9 bases, leaving 8 bases not matched to a gene. This CDR3 contains 15 residues. CDR1 is MGHDK and CDR2 is SYGVNS in the germline V gene. The DNA of the CDR3 is TGTGCCAGCAGTGTTCCGGGACAGGGGGTAAGTGAGCAGTTCTTC. Residues: CASSVPGQGVSEQFF.

The J gene is TRBJ1-1, the V gene TRBV18; a weak D match, TRBD1 (5 bases). CDR1 and CDR2 from the germline V gene are KGHSH and LQKENI. V lost 0 bases and J 1 base, leaving 12 bases between the germline ends. This CDR3 is 16 amino acids long. The CDR3 sequence: CASSPPNAGPNTEAFF. The CDR3 region has the DNA TGTGCCAGCTCACCACCGAATGCGGGACCGAACACTGAAGCTTTCTTT.

The rearrangement joins TRBV7-2 to TRBJ2-1; 14 bases match TRBD2. The V gene's germline CDR1 is SGHTA and CDR2 FQGNSA. V was pared by 3 bases and J by 3 bases, with 4 bases of the junction left unmatched. There are 17 residues in the CDR3. The CDR3 coding sequence is TGTGCCAGCAGCTTCGCCGGGACTAGCGGGGGCTACAATGAGCAGTTCTTC. Its translation: CASSFAGTSGGYNEQFF.

The chain combines TRBV27 with TRBJ1-1, with 7 bases lining up with TRBD1. The CDR3 covers 16 residues. Germline V lookup: CDR1 MNHEY, CDR2 SMNVEV (reference sequence). J lost 0 bases, V lost 6 bases, and 10 bases had no gene match. This chain's CDR3 is CASRRQGQLMNTEAFF. In DNA, the CDR3 is TGTGCCAGCAGGCGACAGGGACAGTTGATGAACACTGAAGCTTTCTTT.

The chain links TRBV27 to TRBJ1-1; weak D call: TRBD1 (5 bases). The ends were cut back, 6 bases at V and 1 base at J, with 9 bases in the middle. CDR3 length: 13 amino acids. Germline V gives CDR1 MNHEY, CDR2 SMNVEV (reference sequence). CDR3 sequence: CASSKDKNTEAFF. As DNA, the CDR3 is TGTGCCAGCAGCAAGGACAAGAACACTGAAGCTTTCTTT.

The CDR3 bases are TGTGCCACCAATAGGGAGGGGACTATAATGAACACTGAAGCTTTCTTT. Its protein product is CATNREGTIMNTEAFF. The chain uses TRBV2 and TRBJ1-1; possibly TRBD1 for D (5 bases). V gave up 10 bases and J gave up 0 bases, with 21 bases separating them. The V gene's germline CDR1 is SNHLY and CDR2 FYNNEI. The CDR3 totals 16 residues.

This clone was counted between two and nine times. The chain links TRBV11-2 to TRBJ2-3; D may be TRBD1 (6 bases). This CDR3 is built from 11 residues. Germline values: CDR1 SGHAT, CDR2 FQNNGV. Deletions cut 7 bases from V and 7 bases from J, with 9 bases between. In DNA, the CDR3 is TGTGCCAGCACCCAGGGGAATACGCAGTATTTT. The encoded protein is CASTQGNTQYF.

The chain uses TRBV6-4 and TRBJ2-2, with D possibly matching TRBD2 (6 bases). V was trimmed by 6 bases and J by 5 bases, leaving 13 bases between them. The CDR3 extends over 14 amino acids. Germline loops: CDR1 MRHNA, CDR2 SNTAGT. The CDR3 region is CASRSGGDTGELFF. The CDR3 region has the DNA TGTGCCAGCAGAAGTGGCGGGGATACCGGGGAGCTGTTTTTT.

The V gene is TRBV7-2, the J gene TRBJ1-4, with D possibly being TRBD1 (5 bases). The CDR3 runs 15 residues. V dropped 2 bases and J dropped 5 bases, with 12 bases sitting between them. CDR1 and CDR2 from the germline V gene are SGHTA and FQGNSA. Written as DNA, the CDR3 is TGTGCCAGCAGCTTATTCGGGGCGGGGAATGAAAAACTGTTTTTT. It translates to CASSLFGAGNEKLFF.